A single sample gave rise to the 28 T cell receptor beta chains below, sequenced in a study of cytomegalovirus exposure and HLA in healthy donors. 13 Jbeta primers and 60 Vbeta primers were used for the PCR. Clones were sequenced by immunoSEQ multiplex PCR, and TCRdb holds only the in-frame ones, with some missing. The data hold fewer than 85,000 clones, with around 70% observed a single time. Sequenced material: PBMCs. The origin of the receptors is a man in his forties in good health and CMV-seropositive.

The V gene is TRBV7-9, the J gene TRBJ2-3; TRBD2 matches 7 bases. With 2 bases clipped from V and 2 bases from J, the junction kept 7 bases outside the gene matches. CDR1 and CDR2 from the germline V gene are SEHNR and FQNEAQ (reference sequence). This CDR3 comprises 16 residues. The CDR3, as DNA: TGTGCCAGCAGCTTAAGGGGAGGGGCCCTCACAGATACGCAGTATTTT. Protein sequence: CASSLRGGALTDTQYF. Full variable domain (missing parts from reference TRBV7-9 and TRBJ2-3): DTGVSQNPRHKITKRGQNVTFRCDPISEHNRLYWYRQTLGQGPEFLTYFQNEAQLEKSRLLSDRFSAERPKGSFSTLEIQRTEQGDSAMYLCASSLRGGALTDTQYFGPGTRLTVL.

In this sample, this clone turned up a few times. The chain couples TRBV7-8 to TRBJ2-7; weak D call: TRBD1 (7 bases). Germline V gene data show CDR1 as SGHVS and CDR2 as FQNEAQ. This CDR3 has 14 residues. V was pared by 8 bases and J by 2 bases, with 16 bases between. CDR3 coding DNA: TGTGCCAGCGCCCAGGGGGGTAACCCCTACGAGCAGTACTTC. Residues: CASAQGGNPYEQYF. Full variable domain (remainder filled in from reference TRBV7-8 and TRBJ2-7): GAGVSQSPRYKVAKRGQDVALRCDPISGHVSLFWYQQALGQGPEFLTYFQNEAQLDKSGLPSDRFFAERPEGSVSTLKIQRTQQEDSAVYLCASAQGGNPYEQYFGPGTRLTVT.

The chain has TRBV29-1 and TRBJ2-5; tentatively, D is TRBD2 (7 bases). Germline V CDR1 and CDR2: SQVTM, ANQGSEA. Trimming pared 5 bases from V and 2 bases from J, leaving 18 bases between. The CDR3 loop spans 15 amino acids. DNA for the CDR3: TGCAGCGTTCTGGGGGCTAGCGGTTTTCAAGAGACCCAGTACTTC. Translated: CSVLGASGFQETQYF.

The chain combines TRBV18 with TRBJ1-2; the match to TRBD1 covers 10 bases. Trimming cost V 5 bases and J 8 bases; bases outside gene matches: 8. This CDR3 comprises 14 residues. Germline lookup yields CDR1 KGHSH and CDR2 LQKENI. The DNA for the CDR3 is TGTGCCAGCTCATCAACCGGACAGGGGGGAGGCTACACCTTC. The encoded protein is CASSSTGQGGGYTF.

The J gene is TRBJ2-5, the V gene TRBV5-4; D may be TRBD1 (5 bases). CDR1 and CDR2 (germline): SGHNT, YYREEE (reference sequence). V lost 0 bases, J lost 5 bases, and 14 bases lay in between. The CDR3 runs to 15 residues. The CDR3: CASSLASQGGETQYF. The CDR3 region has the DNA TGTGCCAGCAGCTTGGCCTCGCAGGGCGGCGAGACCCAGTACTTC. Drawing the rest from reference TRBV5-4 and TRBJ2-5, the complete variable domain is ETGVTQSPTHLIKTRGQQVTLRCSSQSGHNTVSWYQQALGQGPQFIFQYYREEENGRGNFPPRFSGLQFPNYSSELNVNALELDDSALYLCASSLASQGGETQYFGPGTRLLVL.

This chain links TRBV19 with TRBJ2-5; 7 bases match TRBD1. The CDR3 has 15 amino acids. V dropped 8 bases and J dropped 5; count of bases not matched to a gene: 14. Looked up from germline, CDR1 is LNHDA and CDR2 is SQIVND (reference sequence). The CDR3: CASGPRGQFVETQYF. CDR3 coding DNA: TGTGCCAGTGGTCCCAGGGGACAGTTTGTGGAGACCCAGTACTTC.

The rearrangement joins TRBV19 to TRBJ2-1, with 15 bases that match TRBD2. The CDR3 has 18 residues. The germline V gene encodes CDR1 LNHDA and CDR2 SQIVND (reference sequence). V lost 7 bases, J lost 0 bases, and 7 bases stayed unmatched. CDR3 sequence reads: CASNKGGLAGGSYNEQFF. The DNA for the CDR3 is TGTGCCAGTAATAAGGGGGGACTAGCGGGAGGCTCCTACAATGAGCAGTTCTTC.

The chain has TRBV7-7 and TRBJ2-5; D remains ambiguous. This CDR3 region has 16 residues. Trimming stripped 0 bases from V and 2 bases from J, with 13 bases between. CDR1 is SSHAT, CDR2 FNYEAQ, per germline (reference sequence). CDR3 sequence (DNA): TGTGCCAGCAGCTTAGCGGCCGGGTCCTTACAAGAGACCCAGTACTTC. Translating it yields CASSLAAGSLQETQYF. Complete variable domain (other parts from reference TRBV7-7 and TRBJ2-5): GAGVSQSPRYKVTKRGQDVTLRCDPISSHATLYWYQQALGQGPEFLTYFNYEAQPDKSGLPSDRFSAERPEGSISTLTIQRTEQRDSAMYRCASSLAAGSLQETQYFGPGTRLLVL.

This clone showed up just a few times. CDR3 sequence reads: CASIQSGGYEQYF. In nucleotides, the CDR3 is TGTGCCAGCATCCAATCGGGGGGCTACGAGCAGTACTTC. V usage is TRBV6-6 and J usage is TRBJ2-7; 7 positions agree with TRBD2. Germline trimming cut 7 bases from V and 3 bases from J; bases unmatched to any gene: 6. The CDR3 consists of 13 residues. Germline V CDR1 and CDR2: MNHNY, SVGAGI (reference sequence).

This CDR3 is CASHGSKSSASTDTQYF. Here the CDR3 DNA reads TGTGCCAGCCATGGTTCAAAGAGTTCCGCTAGCACAGATACGCAGTATTTT. The chain carries TRBV5-4 and TRBJ2-3; no reliable D call. Trimming removed 7 bases at V and 0 bases at J, with 21 bases between. This CDR3 is 17 amino acids long. Germline-derived CDR1 and CDR2 are SGHNT and YYREEE (reference sequence).

The table lists this clone with a count of one. The chain joins TRBV2 to TRBJ1-2, with 7 bases that match TRBD1. V was clipped by 7 bases and J by 4 bases; unmatched bases: 6. This CDR3 spans 13 amino acids. Germline V CDR1 and CDR2: SNHLY, FYNNEI. The CDR3 is CASKEDRAYGYTF. The CDR3 coding sequence is TGTGCCAGCAAGGAAGACAGGGCCTATGGCTACACCTTC.

This clone was seen only a few times. The same CDR3 is also encoded by other DNA sequences in this sample. The chain joins TRBV6-6 to TRBJ1-5, with 7 nucleotides matching TRBD1. Germline lookup yields CDR1 MNHNY and CDR2 SVGAGI (reference sequence). The CDR3 spans 13 residues. V lost 4 bases to trimming and J lost 5 bases; unmatched junction nucleotides: 2. The CDR3 region is CASSSQGHQPQHF. The CDR3 DNA follows: TGTGCCAGCAGTTCACAGGGGCATCAGCCCCAGCATTTT.

This clone was observed once. The genes are TRBV7-3 and TRBJ1-1; D is unclear. Germline lookup yields CDR1 SGHTA and CDR2 FQGTGA. The CDR3 covers 13 residues. Trimming took off 2 bases at V and 5 bases at J, with 9 bases between the two ends. CDR3 protein: CASSLSAGTEAFF. The DNA for the CDR3 is TGTGCCAGCAGCTTATCAGCAGGAACTGAAGCTTTCTTT.

J is TRBJ2-3 and V is TRBV5-6, with D possibly being TRBD2 (5 bases). Trimming cost V 5 bases and J 0 bases, with 16 bases left between them. The CDR3 spans 16 residues. Per germline, CDR1 SGHDT and CDR2 YYEEEE. The chain's CDR3 is CASSSGLPSSTDTQYF. DNA for the CDR3: TGTGCCAGCAGTTCCGGACTTCCTTCTAGCACAGATACGCAGTATTTT.

This clone has a handful of counts. The rearrangement uses TRBV7-9 and TRBJ1-1, with TRBD1 as a possible D gene (5 bases). Germline CDR1 SEHNR, CDR2 FQNEAQ (reference sequence). Between the trimmed V and J ends, which lost 7 bases and 1 base, there was a span of 13 bases. The CDR3 runs to 14 residues. The CDR3 here is CASTRQTTNTEAFF. CDR3 nucleotides: TGTGCCAGCACCCGACAGACCACGAACACTGAAGCTTTCTTT.

V usage is TRBV6-5 and J usage is TRBJ2-2, with TRBD1 as a possible D gene (6 bases). Per germline, CDR1 MNHEY and CDR2 SVGAGI. V lost 6 bases and J 3 bases, leaving 11 bases between the germline ends. This CDR3 region has 14 residues. The CDR3 spells CASRTGGDTGELFF. The CDR3 coding sequence is TGTGCCAGCAGGACAGGAGGCGACACCGGGGAGCTGTTTTTT.

The chain is built from TRBV11-2 and TRBJ2-3, with D possibly matching TRBD1 (6 bases). Germline V gene sequence: CDR1 SGHAT, CDR2 FQNNGV. This CDR3 spans 15 amino acids. The V end lost 5 bases, the J end lost 1 base, and 13 bases lay between the germline ends. CDR3 protein: CASSTQGFGTDTQYF. The CDR3 nucleotides read TGTGCCAGCAGCACACAGGGATTCGGCACAGATACGCAGTATTTT. Together with reference TRBV11-2 and TRBJ2-3, the CDR3 gives the full variable domain: EAGVAQSPRYKIIEKRQSVAFWCNPISGHATLYWYQQILGQGPKLLIQFQNNGVVDDSQLPKDRFSAERLKGVDSTLKIQPAKLEDSAVYLCASSTQGFGTDTQYFGPGTRLTVL.

The J gene is TRBJ2-3, the V gene TRBV7-9, with D perhaps TRBD2 (6 bases). Germline V gene data show CDR1 as SEHNR and CDR2 as FQNEAQ (reference sequence). Trimming cost V 5 bases and J 1 base, with 10 bases left between them. This CDR3 has 14 amino acids. CDR3 protein: CASSRGYRTDTQYF. In DNA form, the CDR3 reads TGTGCCAGCAGCCGGGGGTACCGCACAGATACGCAGTATTTT.

In this sample, this clone turned up once. The genes are TRBV7-2 and TRBJ2-3; the match to TRBD2 covers 7 bases. The length of the CDR3 is 15 residues. Germline V gives CDR1 SGHTA, CDR2 FQGNSA. Losses at the gene ends were 0 bases for V and 2 bases for J; bases not matched to a gene: 2. CDR3 protein: CASSLASGDTDTQYF. The DNA for the CDR3 is TGTGCCAGCAGCTTAGCGAGCGGGGACACAGATACGCAGTATTTT.

This rearrangement joins TRBV7-2 to TRBJ1-2; 7 nucleotides align to TRBD1. The CDR3 loop spans 14 amino acids. Per the germline V gene, CDR1 is SGHTA and CDR2 is FQGNSA. V trimming: 1 base; J trimming: 4 bases; junction bases outside the gene matches: 3. CDR3 sequence (DNA): TGTGCCAGCAGCTTAGGGCCAGGGGGCTATGGCTACACCTTC. This codes for CASSLGPGGYGYTF.

This clone appeared a few times. The chain employs TRBV2 and TRBJ1-1, with TRBD1 matching over 8 bases. CDR1 and CDR2 from the germline V gene are SNHLY and FYNNEI. The trim removed 6 bases at V and 10 bases at J, leaving 10 bases unmatched. This CDR3 is 13 amino acids long. The CDR3 reads CASRDRASRGAFF. CDR3 nucleotides: TGTGCCAGCAGGGACAGGGCAAGCAGGGGAGCTTTCTTT.

The chain carries TRBV30 and TRBJ1-1; D perhaps matches TRBD1 (6 bases). Germline V gene sequence: CDR1 GTSNPN, CDR2 SVGIG (reference sequence). The V end lost 0 bases, the J end lost 0 bases, and 14 bases lay between the germline ends. The CDR3 contains 16 residues. This CDR3 reads CAWSVIRGGLNTEAFF. CDR3 DNA: TGTGCCTGGAGTGTAATAAGGGGGGGGTTGAACACTGAAGCTTTCTTT.

The chain recombines TRBV5-6 with TRBJ2-3, with TRBD2 matching over 9 bases. This CDR3 contains 15 residues. Germline V gene lookup returns CDR1 SGHDT and CDR2 YYEEEE. V gave up 4 bases and J gave up 3 bases; unmatched junction bases: 6. The CDR3 region is CASSEAGGGTDTQYF. Here the CDR3 DNA reads TGTGCCAGCAGCGAAGCGGGAGGAGGGACAGATACGCAGTATTTT.

DNA for the CDR3: TGTGCCAGCAGCCCTCAACTAGCGGGGGGAGACAATGAGCAGTTCTTC. It yields the protein CASSPQLAGGDNEQFF. The chain couples TRBV4-2 to TRBJ2-1; 12 bases align to TRBD2. The J segment lost 5 bases and the V segment lost 4 bases, leaving 6 bases of the junction unmatched. The germline V gene has CDR1 LGHNA and CDR2 YNFKEQ. The CDR3 extends over 16 amino acids.

The chain is built from TRBV7-9 and TRBJ2-1, with D perhaps TRBD2 (6 bases). The CDR3 is made up of 15 amino acids. V lost 6 bases and J lost 6, with 18 bases in between. Germline V gene data show CDR1 as SEHNR and CDR2 as FQNEAQ (reference sequence). CDR3 in DNA: TGTGCCAGCAGACCCCTAGCGCCGAAGCTCAATGAGCAGTTCTTC. Translating it yields CASRPLAPKLNEQFF.

The J gene is TRBJ2-5, the V gene TRBV5-4; D unresolved. Germline V gives CDR1 SGHNT, CDR2 YYREEE (reference sequence). V lost 0 bases, J lost 5 bases, and 11 bases lay in between. The CDR3 runs to 14 residues. CDR3 loop: CASSLAVTEETQYF. As DNA, the CDR3 is TGTGCCAGCAGCTTGGCTGTTACAGAGGAGACCCAGTACTTC.

The chain has TRBV15 and TRBJ2-6; weak D call: TRBD1 (6 bases). The CDR3 extends over 16 amino acids. The germline V and J ends were trimmed by 5 bases and 0 bases, with 11 bases remaining between them. Germline V gene sequence: CDR1 LNHNV, CDR2 YYDKDF (reference sequence). DNA of the CDR3: TGTGCCACCAGCGCCGGACAGATCTCTGGGGCCAACGTCCTGACTTTC. This encodes CATSAGQISGANVLTF.

This chain connects TRBV18 to TRBJ2-4; D is undetermined. Trimming cost V 3 bases and J 6 bases, with 15 bases left between them. Germline loops: CDR1 KGHSH, CDR2 LQKENI. The CDR3 has 15 amino acids. The CDR3 spells CASSPADGLRNIQYF. CDR3 DNA: TGTGCCAGCTCACCGGCGGATGGTCTGAGAAACATTCAGTACTTC.